These T cell receptor beta chains were read from a single sample in a study of control samples from healthy donors and cancer patients. Profiling relied on immunoSEQ multiplex PCR, and the TCRdb table lists in-frame clones only, not all of them. The sample lists about 130,000 clones, about 92% seen once, with roughly 1.9% in the top ten. The sequenced material came from blood. Receptors were obtained from a woman aged 45-59 years in good health. The CDR3 runs from the conserved cysteine through the conserved F or W. Each record gives: V gene, CDR3 protein.

TRBV7-9,CASSLSRGLGEQYF
TRBV7-9,CASSLVPNYGYTF
TRBV6-5,CASSTHGTGTYEQYF
TRBV2,CASREGVAKNIQYF
TRBV6-1,CASSEGMTYREPQHF
TRBV28,CASRGQGASGNTIYF
TRBV25-1,CASSDSRGPYNEQFF
TRBV19,CASSTGQSTYEQYF
TRBV12-3/TRBV12-4,CASSPGAAGYTF
TRBV6-1,CASSGIWTVPQSDTQYF
TRBV5-1,CASSLRAGVQETQYF
TRBV2,CASSEGGTNTGELFF
TRBV4-1,CASSQNRGAGIQFF
TRBV15,CATSRKGWAVQGTDTQYF
TRBV11-2,CASRLAGGPDIQYF
TRBV4-2,CASSQDRGGSTDTQYF